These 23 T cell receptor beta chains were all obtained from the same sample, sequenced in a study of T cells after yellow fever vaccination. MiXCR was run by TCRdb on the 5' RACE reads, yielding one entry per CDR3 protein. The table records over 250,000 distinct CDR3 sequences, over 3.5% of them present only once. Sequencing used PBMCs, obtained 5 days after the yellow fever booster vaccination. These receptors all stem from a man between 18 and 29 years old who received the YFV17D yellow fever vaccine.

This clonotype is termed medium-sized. CDR3 residues: CASSLLIAGGQGGELFF. DNA for the CDR3: TGTGCCAGCAGTTTACTTATAGCGGGGGGGCAAGGCGGGGAGCTGTTTTTT. The chain joins TRBV27 to TRBJ2-2; 11 bases agree with TRBD2. This CDR3 region has 17 residues. V lost 2 bases to trimming and J lost 7 bases; unmatched junction nucleotides: 9. Germline lookup yields CDR1 MNHEY and CDR2 SMNVEV (reference sequence).

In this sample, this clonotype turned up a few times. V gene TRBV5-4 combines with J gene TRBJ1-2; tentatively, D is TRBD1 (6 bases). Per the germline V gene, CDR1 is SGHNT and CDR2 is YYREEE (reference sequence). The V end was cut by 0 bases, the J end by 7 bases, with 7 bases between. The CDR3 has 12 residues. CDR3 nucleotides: TGTGCCAGCAGCTTGGTACAGGGTGGCTACACCTTC. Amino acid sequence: CASSLVQGGYTF.

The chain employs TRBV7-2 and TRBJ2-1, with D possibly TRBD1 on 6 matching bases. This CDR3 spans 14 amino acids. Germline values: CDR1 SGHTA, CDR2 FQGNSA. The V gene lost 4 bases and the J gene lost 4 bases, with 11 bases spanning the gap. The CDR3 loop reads CASSSPGQYNEQFF. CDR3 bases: TGTGCCAGCAGCTCGCCTGGACAGTACAATGAGCAGTTCTTC.

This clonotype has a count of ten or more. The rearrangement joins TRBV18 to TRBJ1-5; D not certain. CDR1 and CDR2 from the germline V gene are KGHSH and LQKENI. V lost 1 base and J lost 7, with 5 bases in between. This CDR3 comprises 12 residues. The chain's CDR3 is CASSPQEQPQHF. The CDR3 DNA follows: TGTGCCAGCTCACCACAGGAACAGCCCCAGCATTTT.

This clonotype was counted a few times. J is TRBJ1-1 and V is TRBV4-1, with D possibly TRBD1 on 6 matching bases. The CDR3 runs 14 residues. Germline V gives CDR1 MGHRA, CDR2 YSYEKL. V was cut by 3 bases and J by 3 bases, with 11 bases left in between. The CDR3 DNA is TGCGCCAGCAGCCAGAACACAGGGCACACTGAAGCTTTCTTT. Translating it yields CASSQNTGHTEAFF.

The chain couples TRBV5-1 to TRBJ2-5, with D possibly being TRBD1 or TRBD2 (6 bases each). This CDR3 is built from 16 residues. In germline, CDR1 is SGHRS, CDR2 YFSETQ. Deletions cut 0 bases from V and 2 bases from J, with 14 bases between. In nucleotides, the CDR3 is TGCGCCAGCAGCTTGGCCCCCGGGGGCGATCAAGAGACCCAGTACTTC. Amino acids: CASSLAPGGDQETQYF.

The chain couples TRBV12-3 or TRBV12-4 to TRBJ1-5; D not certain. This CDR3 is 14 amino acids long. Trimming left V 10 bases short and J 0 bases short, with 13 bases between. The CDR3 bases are TGTGCCACCGCCCCGGAAGGTAGCAATCAGCCCCAGCATTTT. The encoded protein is CATAPEGSNQPQHF.

The CDR3 DNA sequence: TGTGCCAGCAGCCAAGTCTCCATCCAGCCCCAGCATTTT. This gives the protein CASSQVSIQPQHF. J is TRBJ1-5 and V is TRBV4-2; no firm D call. With 1 base removed from V and 7 bases from J, the gap between germline ends came to 8 bases. The CDR3 length is 13 residues. Germline V lookup: CDR1 LGHNA, CDR2 YNFKEQ.

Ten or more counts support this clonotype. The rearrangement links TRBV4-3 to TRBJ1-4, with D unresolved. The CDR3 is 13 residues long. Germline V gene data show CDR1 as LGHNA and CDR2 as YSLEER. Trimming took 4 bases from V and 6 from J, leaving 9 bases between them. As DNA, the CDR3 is TGCGCCAGCAGCCCCGCAAACGATGAAAAACTGTTTTTT. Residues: CASSPANDEKLFF.

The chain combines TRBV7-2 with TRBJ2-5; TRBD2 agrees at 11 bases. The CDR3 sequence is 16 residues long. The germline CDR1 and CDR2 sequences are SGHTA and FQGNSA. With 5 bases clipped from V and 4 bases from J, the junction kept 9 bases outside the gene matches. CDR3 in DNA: TGTGCCAGCAGCGCCCTACTAGCGGGGGCGGGAGAGACCCAGTACTTC. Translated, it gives CASSALLAGAGETQYF. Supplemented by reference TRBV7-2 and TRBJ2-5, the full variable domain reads GAGVSQSPSNKVTEKGKDVELRCDPISGHTALYWYRQSLGQGLEFLIYFQGNSAPDKSGLPSDRFSAERTGGSVSTLTIQRTQQEDSAVYLCASSALLAGAGETQYFGPGTRLLVL.

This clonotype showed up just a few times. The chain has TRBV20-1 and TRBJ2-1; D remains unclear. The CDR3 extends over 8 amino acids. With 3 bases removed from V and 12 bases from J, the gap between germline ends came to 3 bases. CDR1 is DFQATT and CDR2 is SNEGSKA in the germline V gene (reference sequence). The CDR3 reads CSASLQFF. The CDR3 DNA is TGCAGTGCTAGTTTGCAGTTCTTC.

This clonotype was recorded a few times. The CDR3 here is CASSQDPNLITGELFF. The CDR3 DNA reads TGCGCCAGCAGCCAGGACCCAAACCTGATCACCGGGGAGCTGTTTTTT. J is TRBJ2-2 and V is TRBV4-1; D is unresolved. The CDR3 consists of 16 residues. CDR1 is MGHRA and CDR2 is YSYEKL in the germline V gene. The V and J ends lost 3 bases and 4 bases respectively, with 15 bases between them.

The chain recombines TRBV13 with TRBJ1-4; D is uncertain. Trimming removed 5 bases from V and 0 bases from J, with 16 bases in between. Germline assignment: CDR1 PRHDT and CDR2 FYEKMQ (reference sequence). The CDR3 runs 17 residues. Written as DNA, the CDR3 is TGTGCCAGCAGCAGAACCTCCACGTGGTCAACTAATGAAAAACTGTTTTTT. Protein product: CASSRTSTWSTNEKLFF.

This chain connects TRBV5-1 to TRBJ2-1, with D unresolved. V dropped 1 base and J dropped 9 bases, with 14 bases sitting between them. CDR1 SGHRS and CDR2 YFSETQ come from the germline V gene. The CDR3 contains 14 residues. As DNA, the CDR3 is TGCGCCAGCAGCTTGTATGGTGAGACCATTGAGCAGTTCTTC. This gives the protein CASSLYGETIEQFF.

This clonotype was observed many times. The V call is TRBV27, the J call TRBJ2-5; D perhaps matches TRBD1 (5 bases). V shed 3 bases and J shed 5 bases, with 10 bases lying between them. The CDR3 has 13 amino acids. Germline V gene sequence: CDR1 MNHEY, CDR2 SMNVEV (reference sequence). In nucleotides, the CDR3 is TGTGCCAGCAGTTTTAGGGGTGTCGAGACCCAGTACTTC. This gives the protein CASSFRGVETQYF.

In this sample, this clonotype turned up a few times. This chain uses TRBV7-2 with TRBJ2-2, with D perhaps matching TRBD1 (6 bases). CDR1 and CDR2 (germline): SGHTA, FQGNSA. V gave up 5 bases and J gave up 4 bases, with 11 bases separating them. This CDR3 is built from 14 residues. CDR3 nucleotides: TGTGCCAGCAGCCCCGGGACATCCACCGGGGAGCTGTTTTTT. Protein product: CASSPGTSTGELFF.

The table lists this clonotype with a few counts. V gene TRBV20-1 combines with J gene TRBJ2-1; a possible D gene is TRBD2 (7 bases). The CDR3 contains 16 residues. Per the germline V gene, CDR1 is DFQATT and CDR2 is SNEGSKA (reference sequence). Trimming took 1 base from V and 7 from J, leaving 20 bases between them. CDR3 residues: CSARGGGGAMGNEQFF. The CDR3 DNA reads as TGCAGTGCTAGAGGAGGTGGGGGGGCGATGGGGAATGAGCAGTTCTTC.

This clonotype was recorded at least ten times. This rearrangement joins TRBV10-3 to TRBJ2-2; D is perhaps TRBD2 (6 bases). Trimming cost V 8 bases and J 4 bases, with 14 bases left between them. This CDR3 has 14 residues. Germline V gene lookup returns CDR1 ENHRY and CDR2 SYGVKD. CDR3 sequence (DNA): TGTGCCATCTCGTGGGCCGGGGGCACCGGGGAGCTGTTTTTT. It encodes CAISWAGGTGELFF.

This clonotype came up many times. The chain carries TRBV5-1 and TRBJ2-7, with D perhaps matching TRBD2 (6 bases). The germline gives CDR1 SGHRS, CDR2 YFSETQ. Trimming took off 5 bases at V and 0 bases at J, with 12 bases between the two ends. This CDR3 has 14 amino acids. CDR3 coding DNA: TGCGCCAGCAGTATGACTAGAGGCTCCTACGAGCAGTACTTC. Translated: CASSMTRGSYEQYF.

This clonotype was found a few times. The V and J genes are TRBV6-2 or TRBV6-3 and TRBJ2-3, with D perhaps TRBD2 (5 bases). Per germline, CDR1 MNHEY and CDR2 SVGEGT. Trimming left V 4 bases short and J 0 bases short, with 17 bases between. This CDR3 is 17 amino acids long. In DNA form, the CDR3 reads TGTGCCAGCAGTTTGAGGGCTCTTCCAGAAAGCACAGATACGCAGTATTTT. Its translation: CASSLRALPESTDTQYF.

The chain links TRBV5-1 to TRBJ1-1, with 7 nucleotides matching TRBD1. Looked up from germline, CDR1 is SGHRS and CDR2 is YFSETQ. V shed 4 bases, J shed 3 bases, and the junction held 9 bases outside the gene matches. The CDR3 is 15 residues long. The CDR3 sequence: CASSHGTAIDTEAFF. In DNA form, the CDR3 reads TGCGCCAGCAGCCACGGGACAGCGATCGACACTGAAGCTTTCTTT.

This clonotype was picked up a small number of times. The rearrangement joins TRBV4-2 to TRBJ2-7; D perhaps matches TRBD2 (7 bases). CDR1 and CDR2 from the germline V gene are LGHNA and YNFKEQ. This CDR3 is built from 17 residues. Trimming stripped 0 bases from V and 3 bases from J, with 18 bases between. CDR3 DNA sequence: TGTGCCAGCAGCCAAGATTTTTTTGCGGGGGCCGTCTACGAGCAGTACTTC. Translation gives CASSQDFFAGAVYEQYF.

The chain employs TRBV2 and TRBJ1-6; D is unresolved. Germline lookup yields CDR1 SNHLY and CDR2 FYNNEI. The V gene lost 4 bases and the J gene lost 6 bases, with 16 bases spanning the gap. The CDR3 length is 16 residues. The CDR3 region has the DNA TGTGCCAGCAGTGCTGCGACAATCTGGGCTAATTCACCCCTCCACTTT. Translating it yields CASSAATIWANSPLHF.